This entry lists 21 T cell receptor beta chains sequenced from one sample in a study of graft-versus-host responses after intestinal transplantation. The assay was immunoSEQ multiplex PCR, and TCRdb's table has in-frame clones only and misses some. The sample contains approximately 12,000 clones, about 80% of which appear only once. Intraepithelial plus lamina propria lymphocytes were released by processing graft tissue. The sequencing used ileum tissue, collected 23 days after intestinal transplant. The origin of the receptors is a human patient who received an intestinal transplant, so some T cells may come from the graft donor.

J is TRBJ1-2 and V is TRBV30; D not resolved. Per the germline V gene, CDR1 is GTSNPN and CDR2 is SVGIG (reference sequence). The length of the CDR3 is 15 residues. V shed 3 bases and J shed 0 bases, with 14 bases lying between them. The CDR3 coding sequence is TGTGCCTGGAGATCAGCCGGCCTAGCTAACTATGGCTACACCTTC. It is translated as CAWRSAGLANYGYTF. Supplemented by reference TRBV30 and TRBJ1-2, the full variable domain reads SQTIHQWPATLVQPVGSPLSLECTVEGTSNPNLYWYRQAAGRGLQLLFYSVGIGQISSEVPQNLSASRPQDRQFILSSKKLLLSDSGFYLCAWRSAGLANYGYTFGSGTRLTVV.

J is TRBJ2-5 and V is TRBV5-4, with 7 bases aligning to TRBD2. Per the germline V gene, CDR1 is SGHNT and CDR2 is YYREEE (reference sequence). The CDR3 contains 14 residues. The V and J ends lost 4 bases and 5 bases, in that order; junction bases with no gene match: 8. The DNA of the CDR3 is TGTGCCAGCAGCCTTCGGGAGGAGAAGGAGACCCAGTACTTC. Residues: CASSLREEKETQYF. Together with reference TRBV5-4 and TRBJ2-5, the CDR3 gives the full variable domain: ETGVTQSPTHLIKTRGQQVTLRCSSQSGHNTVSWYQQALGQGPQFIFQYYREEENGRGNFPPRFSGLQFPNYSSELNVNALELDDSALYLCASSLREEKETQYFGPGTRLLVL.

The gene calls are TRBV6-5 and TRBJ1-5; TRBD1 matches at 8 bases. Germline V lookup: CDR1 MNHEY, CDR2 SVGAGI. V shed 6 bases, J shed 2 bases, and the junction held 3 bases outside the gene matches. The CDR3 is 14 amino acids. DNA for the CDR3: TGTGCCAGCAGATCGGACAGGGGCAATCAGCCCCAGCATTTT. This translates into CASRSDRGNQPQHF.

For the CDR3, the DNA is TGTGCCAGCAGCCAAGGAGGGGGGGCAGGGAATCTTTTTGGAAACACCATATATTTT. Residues: CASSQGGGAGNLFGNTIYF. The chain carries TRBV4-2 and TRBJ1-3; D possibly corresponds to TRBD1 (6 bases). CDR1 and CDR2 from the germline V gene are LGHNA and YNFKEQ. CDR3 length: 19 amino acids. The germline V and J ends were trimmed by 1 base and 3 bases, with 22 bases remaining between them.

The chain employs TRBV9 and TRBJ2-3, with TRBD1 matching 7 bases. Germline V lookup: CDR1 SGDLS, CDR2 YYNGEE. Trimming removed 3 bases from V and 2 bases from J; junction bases left unmatched: 9. This CDR3 contains 16 residues. The CDR3 nucleotides are TGTGCCAGCAGCGCCCATCGGGACAGCCCCACAGATACGCAGTATTTT. It specifies CASSAHRDSPTDTQYF.

V is TRBV27 and J is TRBJ2-5; the match to TRBD2 covers 8 bases. Per germline, CDR1 MNHEY and CDR2 SMNVEV (reference sequence). J gave up 4 bases and V 8 bases, and 12 bases lay outside the gene matches. CDR3 length: 15 amino acids. CDR3: CASRRGAGGGETQYF. As DNA, the CDR3 is TGTGCCAGCCGCCGGGGGGCGGGAGGAGGAGAGACCCAGTACTTC.

The chain couples TRBV18 to TRBJ1-3; D call uncertain. V was cut by 0 bases and J by 3 bases, with 6 bases left in between. The CDR3 contains 14 residues. Germline V CDR1 and CDR2: KGHSH, LQKENI. The CDR3 loop is CASSPPGFGNTIYF. DNA of the CDR3: TGTGCCAGCTCACCACCAGGGTTTGGAAACACCATATATTTT. The variable domain in full, with the rest retrieved from reference TRBV18 and TRBJ1-3, is NAGVMQNPRHLVRRRGQEARLRCSPMKGHSHVYWYRQLPEEGLKFMVYLQKENIIDESGMPKERFSAEFPKEGPSILRIQQVVRGDSAAYFCASSPPGFGNTIYFGEGSWLTVV.

V usage is TRBV28 and J usage is TRBJ2-3, with unresolved D. Per germline, CDR1 MDHEN and CDR2 SYDVKM. Trimming removed 6 bases from V and 1 base from J, with 8 bases in between. This CDR3 region has 13 residues. CDR3 sequence (DNA): TGTGCCAGCAGATTTCGTGGCACAGATACGCAGTATTTT. This gives the protein CASRFRGTDTQYF. The full variable domain, its missing parts supplied by reference TRBV28 and TRBJ2-3, is DVKVTQSSRYLVKRTGEKVFLECVQDMDHENMFWYRQDPGLGLRLIYFSYDVKMKEKGDIPEGYSVSREKKERFSLILESASTNQTSMYLCASRFRGTDTQYFGPGTRLTVL.

This rearrangement joins TRBV7-3 to TRBJ2-1; D remains ambiguous. Germline V gives CDR1 SGHTA, CDR2 FQGTGA. The CDR3 sequence is 13 residues long. V lost 0 bases, J lost 8 bases, and 8 bases lay in between. As DNA, the CDR3 is TGTGCCAGCAGCTTAACGCTGGGCCATGAGCAGTTCTTC. Translated, it gives CASSLTLGHEQFF.

V usage is TRBV14 and J usage is TRBJ2-1; D may be TRBD2 (5 bases). The CDR3 has 14 amino acids. CDR1 is SGHDN, CDR2 FVKESK, per germline. V lost 1 base and J lost 9, with 13 bases in between. CDR3 residues: CASSQVRRAGEQFF. As DNA, the CDR3 is TGTGCCAGCAGCCAAGTAAGAAGGGCGGGTGAGCAGTTCTTC.

This rearrangement joins TRBV5-1 to TRBJ1-4; D unclear. The CDR3 consists of 14 residues. Trimming removed 5 bases at V and 8 bases at J, with 16 bases between. Germline assignment: CDR1 SGHRS and CDR2 YFSETQ. As DNA, the CDR3 is TGCGCCAGCAGGTACATTGCAGGAGGGGAAAAACTGTTTTTT. Translated: CASRYIAGGEKLFF.

The chain links TRBV4-1 to TRBJ2-7; 10 bases agree with TRBD1. The CDR3 spans 14 residues. The germline V gene encodes CDR1 MGHRA and CDR2 YSYEKL. With 4 bases clipped from V and 3 bases from J, the junction kept 3 bases outside the gene matches. DNA of the CDR3: TGCGCCAGCAGCCCCGGGACAGGGGACTACGAGCAGTACTTC. Its translation: CASSPGTGDYEQYF.

The V gene is TRBV28, the J gene TRBJ2-7, with D possibly TRBD1 on 5 matching bases. CDR3 length equals 14 residues. Looked up from germline, CDR1 is MDHEN and CDR2 is SYDVKM. V dropped 1 base and J dropped 4 bases, with 11 bases sitting between them. CDR3 loop: CASSLLGDHYEQYF. As DNA, the CDR3 is TGTGCCAGCAGTTTATTAGGGGATCATTACGAGCAGTACTTC.

The chain uses TRBV6-5 and TRBJ2-7; 8 nucleotides match TRBD1. This CDR3 comprises 15 residues. Germline loops: CDR1 MNHEY, CDR2 SVGAGI. The ends lost 4 bases at V and 0 bases at J; junction bases unmatched: 5. The CDR3 reads CASSSPGQGSYEQYF. In DNA, the CDR3 is TGTGCCAGCAGTTCGCCAGGACAGGGCTCCTACGAGCAGTACTTC.

This clone was recorded only once. This chain connects TRBV6-5 to TRBJ1-1; D gene uncertain. Germline V lookup: CDR1 MNHEY, CDR2 SVGAGI. This CDR3 region has 13 residues. V lost 7 bases and J lost 0, with 9 bases in between. The CDR3 protein is CASTAGMNTEAFF. The CDR3 DNA sequence: TGTGCCAGCACGGCTGGGATGAACACTGAAGCTTTCTTT.

This clone was found a few times. The rearrangement uses TRBV7-3 and TRBJ2-3; TRBD1 is a possible D gene (7 bases). V was pared by 2 bases and J by 5 bases, with 11 bases between. There are 14 residues in the CDR3. The germline gives CDR1 SGHTA, CDR2 FQGTGA. The CDR3 coding sequence is TGTGCCAGCAGCTTAGGAGGGGGCCTAGATACGCAGTATTTT. It specifies CASSLGGGLDTQYF.

V gene TRBV4-1 combines with J gene TRBJ1-5, with TRBD1 as a possible D gene (5 bases). Trimming pared 0 bases from V and 1 base from J, leaving 16 bases between. CDR3 length: 18 amino acids. Germline V gene data show CDR1 as MGHRA and CDR2 as YSYEKL. The CDR3 region is CASSQDPPGRVSNQPQHF. CDR3 bases: TGCGCCAGCAGCCAAGACCCCCCCGGCAGGGTGAGCAATCAGCCCCAGCATTTT.

This rearrangement joins TRBV27 to TRBJ2-6, with 11 nucleotides matching TRBD1. Germline V CDR1 and CDR2: MNHEY, SMNVEV (reference sequence). The CDR3 covers 17 residues. V was pared by 5 bases and J by 0 bases, with 3 bases of the junction left unmatched. The CDR3 is CASSTGTGGSGANVLTF. The CDR3 DNA follows: TGTGCCAGCAGTACCGGGACAGGGGGCTCTGGGGCCAACGTCCTGACTTTC.

The chain recombines TRBV9 with TRBJ1-1; TRBD1 matches 7 bases. CDR3 size: 13 residues. Germline-derived CDR1 and CDR2 are SGDLS and YYNGEE. With 7 bases clipped from V and 1 base from J, the junction kept 4 bases outside the gene matches. The CDR3 nucleotides read TGTGCCAGCGCCTCAGGGGGGAACACTGAAGCTTTCTTT. This encodes CASASGGNTEAFF.

This clone has only a few counts. This sequence joins TRBV30 and TRBJ2-5, with a possible D match to TRBD2 (7 bases). V shed 2 bases and J shed 4 bases, with 11 bases lying between them. The CDR3 has 13 amino acids. Germline V gene lookup returns CDR1 GTSNPN and CDR2 SVGIG (reference sequence). CDR3 sequence: CAWSWGGGETQYF. The CDR3 region has the DNA TGTGCCTGGAGTTGGGGGGGCGGAGAGACCCAGTACTTC.

The chain employs TRBV6-5 and TRBJ2-5, with 11 bases aligning to TRBD2. The CDR3 covers 13 residues. Trimming cost V 10 bases and J 8 bases; bases outside gene matches: 9. The germline V gene encodes CDR1 MNHEY and CDR2 SVGAGI. The CDR3 sequence: CATHGLAGGTQYF. The CDR3 DNA is TGTGCCACCCACGGGCTAGCGGGGGGCACCCAGTACTTC.